The subject of this entry is one T cell receptor (beta chain). Its antigen is currently unknown. TCRdb analysed the RT-PCR reads with MiXCR anew, one entry per CDR3 protein. This table holds approximately 7,200 distinct CDR3 sequences, about 86% found once. The CDR3 totals 15 residues. CDR1 is MGHRA and CDR2 is YSYEKL in the germline V gene. V lost 0 bases, J lost 3 bases, and 3 bases stayed unmatched. This record comes from a study of yellow fever vaccine responses in identical twins. Whole-study results and caveats: After vaccination, twins' T cell response reportedly seemed partly convergent, partly personalized.

The chain is built from TRBV4-1 and TRBJ2-3, with 7 bases identical to TRBD2. The TCR originated in a woman aged 18-29 years who received the yellow fever vaccine. Material: T cells from blood (PBMCs), unsorted or a sorted subset (not recorded which), obtained before or after yellow fever vaccination (not recorded which). CDR3 region: CASSQDREGTDTQYF. CDR3 DNA: TGCGCCAGCAGCCAAGACAGGGAGGGGACAGATACGCAGTATTTT.